These 31 T cell receptor beta chains share one sample of origin, sequenced in a study of T-cell memory formation after mild COVID-19. A single record per CDR3 protein comes from TCRdb applying MiXCR to the 5' RACE reads. There are hundreds of thousands of distinct CDR3 sequences in the sample; roughly 15% occur only once, and 20% to 25% lies in the top ten. Input material: PBMCs or a T cell subset sorted from them (not recorded which). The receptors were gathered from a man younger than 35 who had mild COVID-19 (a few samples of this study predate the infection). Cell type and time point are not known.

This clonotype was observed a handful of times. V gene TRBV6-5 combines with J gene TRBJ2-2; the D gene could be TRBD1 or TRBD2 (6 bases each). Germline CDR1 and CDR2: MNHEY and SVGAGI. The CDR3 is made up of 17 amino acids. The V end lost 8 bases, the J end lost 0 bases, and 19 bases lay between the germline ends. The DNA of the CDR3 is TGTGCCAGCTCCTTCCCTAGGGGGGTTACGAACACCGGGGAGCTGTTTTTT. It specifies CASSFPRGVTNTGELFF.

J is TRBJ1-6 and V is TRBV7-2, with 9 bases aligning to TRBD1. The CDR3 extends over 15 amino acids. In germline, CDR1 is SGHTA, CDR2 FQGNSA. V gave up 2 bases and J gave up 14 bases; unmatched junction bases: 10. Here the CDR3 reads CASSLSGTGKITLHF. CDR3 coding DNA: TGTGCCAGCAGCTTATCCGGGACAGGGAAGATAACCCTCCACTTT.

V is TRBV27 and J is TRBJ2-1; TRBD1 is a possible D gene (6 bases). V lost 5 bases and J lost 9, with 11 bases in between. Germline CDR1 is MNHEY and CDR2 is SMNVEV (reference sequence). CDR3 length equals 12 residues. The DNA for the CDR3 is TGTGCCAGCAGTCCGCTGGGGGCTGAGCAGTTCTTC. Translation: CASSPLGAEQFF.

This clonotype was detected only a few times. The chain has TRBV7-9 and TRBJ1-3; TRBD1 agrees at 8 bases. The length of the CDR3 is 14 residues. Germline-derived CDR1 and CDR2 are SEHNR and FQNEAQ (reference sequence). Trimming at V came to 4 bases and at J to 8 bases, leaving 7 bases not matched to a gene. CDR3 sequence reads: CASSSAGGVHTIYF. In DNA, the CDR3 is TGTGCCAGCAGCTCCGCAGGGGGCGTACACACCATATATTTT.

The chain is built from TRBV20-1 and TRBJ1-2; possible D gene TRBD1, 5 bases. Trimming cost V 3 bases and J 2 bases, with 7 bases left between them. CDR1 and CDR2 (germline): DFQATT, SNEGSKA (reference sequence). The length of the CDR3 is 12 residues. This chain's CDR3 is CSASGTNYGYTF. The CDR3, as DNA: TGCAGTGCTAGTGGGACGAACTATGGCTACACCTTC.

The CDR3 spells CASSLPNYYNEQFF. Written as DNA, the CDR3 is TGTGCCAGCAGTTTACCGAATTACTACAATGAGCAGTTCTTC. The chain couples TRBV28 to TRBJ2-1; unclear D gene. Germline V gene lookup returns CDR1 MDHEN and CDR2 SYDVKM. V lost 2 bases to trimming and J lost 3 bases, with 8 bases between them. CDR3 size: 14 residues.

This clonotype was seen a few times. The chain recombines TRBV28 with TRBJ2-7; TRBD2 agrees at 7 bases. Germline values: CDR1 MDHEN, CDR2 SYDVKM. The V and J ends lost 6 bases and 0 bases, in that order; junction bases with no gene match: 2. This CDR3 has 13 amino acids. The CDR3 loop is CASSGGNSYEQYV. In DNA form, the CDR3 reads TGTGCCAGCAGCGGGGGGAACTCCTACGAGCAGTACGTC.

This rearrangement joins TRBV7-9 to TRBJ2-1; 9 bases line up with TRBD2. From germline, CDR1 is SEHNR and CDR2 FQNEAQ (reference sequence). V trimming: 3 bases; J trimming: 4 bases; junction bases outside the gene matches: 4. The CDR3 is made up of 15 amino acids. CDR3 protein: CASSFVSGGYNEQFF. Written as DNA, the CDR3 is TGTGCCAGCAGCTTTGTGAGCGGGGGGTACAATGAGCAGTTCTTC.

This clonotype was seen more than once but under ten times. The chain carries TRBV20-1 and TRBJ2-1; 9 bases agree with TRBD2. CDR1 is DFQATT and CDR2 is SNEGSKA in the germline V gene (reference sequence). The J segment lost 4 bases and the V segment lost 5 bases, leaving 6 bases of the junction unmatched. The CDR3 is 14 residues long. DNA for the CDR3: TGCAGTGCTCAAGAGCGGGGGGCTTACAATGAGCAGTTCTTC. This encodes CSAQERGAYNEQFF.

J is TRBJ2-1 and V is TRBV6-5, with 11 bases lining up with TRBD2. The CDR3 has 15 residues. Germline lookup yields CDR1 MNHEY and CDR2 SVGAGI. V lost 6 bases and J lost 3; bases outside the gene matches: 4. The DNA for the CDR3 is TGTGCCAGCAGGCCCGGGACTAGCGGCTACAATGAGCAGTTCTTC. It encodes CASRPGTSGYNEQFF.

This clonotype was observed a handful of times. The V gene is TRBV6-1, the J gene TRBJ2-2, with D unclear. Per the germline V gene, CDR1 is MNHNS and CDR2 is SASEGT. The CDR3 covers 14 residues. Trimming removed 2 bases from V and 1 base from J, with 5 bases in between. The CDR3 DNA sequence: TGTGCCAGCAGTGAAACACAGAACACCGGGGAGCTGTTTTTT. Its translation is CASSETQNTGELFF.

Ten or more counts support this clonotype. The V call is TRBV5-4, the J call TRBJ2-5; 9 bases agree with TRBD2. V trimming: 1 base; J trimming: 9 bases; junction bases outside the gene matches: 10. From germline, CDR1 is SGHNT and CDR2 YYREEE (reference sequence). CDR3 length: 15 amino acids. The CDR3 loop is CASSLQFASGEPQYF. CDR3 DNA sequence: TGTGCCAGCAGCTTGCAATTTGCTAGCGGGGAGCCCCAGTACTTC.

This chain uses TRBV12-3 or TRBV12-4 with TRBJ1-2; possibly TRBD1 for D (5 bases). Deletions cut 2 bases from V and 7 bases from J, with 11 bases between. There are 13 residues in the CDR3. CDR3 DNA: TGTGCCAGCAGTTTATCCCTGGGGGTTGGCTACACCTTC. Encoded protein: CASSLSLGVGYTF.

This clonotype was seen only a few times. The chain is built from TRBV25-1 and TRBJ1-1, with D hard to call. Looked up from germline, CDR1 is MGHDK and CDR2 is SYGVNS. The CDR3 has 15 amino acids. Trimming took 1 base from V and 2 from J, leaving 11 bases between them. CDR3 nucleotide sequence: TGTGCCAGCAGTGAATCCCCCTACGCCAACACTGAAGCTTTCTTT. Protein sequence: CASSESPYANTEAFF.

This clonotype was found a few times. No DNA is shown, since the ends of the CDR3 on it are uncertain; the CDR3 is the one TCRdb lists. The chain has TRBV5-6 and TRBJ2-3; the D call in the table, TRBD1, was not verified against the DNA. The CDR3 is 15 amino acids long, termini counted. Germline-derived CDR1 and CDR2 are SGHDT and YYEEEE. The CDR3 reads CASTSGPMRIDTQYF.

V and J are TRBV9 and TRBJ1-2, with 7 bases aligning to TRBD1. Per the germline V gene, CDR1 is SGDLS and CDR2 is YYNGEE. Trimming removed 4 bases from V and 4 bases from J; junction bases left unmatched: 19. The CDR3 covers 18 residues. CDR3 sequence (DNA): TGTGCCAGCAGCCCCGGGACAGCTGGAGATGAAGTAACCTATGGCTACACCTTC. Amino acids: CASSPGTAGDEVTYGYTF. The whole variable domain, remainder taken from reference TRBV9 and TRBJ1-2, is DSGVTQTPKHLITATGQRVTLRCSPRSGDLSVYWYQQSLDQGLQFLIQYYNGEERAKGNILERFSAQQFPDLHSELNLSSLELGDSALYFCASSPGTAGDEVTYGYTFGSGTRLTVV.

This clonotype was observed many times. The chain joins TRBV20-1 to TRBJ1-5; unclear D gene. Germline V gene data show CDR1 as DFQATT and CDR2 as SNEGSKA (reference sequence). V was trimmed by 3 bases and J by 2 bases, leaving 5 bases between them. The CDR3 has 12 amino acids. The DNA for the CDR3 is TGCAGTGCTAGGTCCGGCAATCAGCCCCAGCATTTT. Its translation: CSARSGNQPQHF.

J is TRBJ1-4 and V is TRBV2, with a weak D call TRBD1 (5 bases). CDR3 size: 15 residues. Trimming took 3 bases from V and 4 from J, leaving 12 bases between them. CDR1 is SNHLY and CDR2 is FYNNEI in the germline V gene. The CDR3, as DNA: TGTGCCAGCAGTGAGGCGGGACCGAGTAATGAAAAACTGTTTTTT. Residues: CASSEAGPSNEKLFF.

This clonotype was picked up many times. The V call is TRBV5-1, the J call TRBJ2-6; unclear D gene. Between the trimmed V and J ends, which lost 6 bases and 0 bases, there was a span of 7 bases. The CDR3 spans 14 residues. The germline V gene encodes CDR1 SGHRS and CDR2 YFSETQ. CDR3 amino acids: CASNPISGANVLTF. For the CDR3, the DNA is TGCGCCAGCAACCCGATCTCTGGGGCCAACGTCCTGACTTTC.

Ten or more counts support this clonotype. This rearrangement joins TRBV4-1 to TRBJ2-5; perhaps TRBD2 as D (6 bases). This CDR3 comprises 15 residues. Trimming shortened V by 1 base and J by 5 bases, and 14 bases separated the two germline ends. CDR1 is MGHRA and CDR2 is YSYEKL in the germline V gene. The CDR3 reads CASSQGNGGGETQYF. CDR3 bases: TGCGCCAGCAGCCAAGGCAATGGGGGAGGCGAGACCCAGTACTTC.

This clonotype has only a few counts. This chain connects TRBV30 to TRBJ1-1; D is undetermined. Germline values: CDR1 GTSNPN, CDR2 SVGIG (reference sequence). CDR3 length: 12 residues. Trimming took off 3 bases at V and 8 bases at J, with 13 bases between the two ends. In DNA form, the CDR3 reads TGTGCCTGGAGGAGAGGTTGGGCGGAAGCTTTCTTT. This codes for CAWRRGWAEAFF. The whole variable domain, remainder taken from reference TRBV30 and TRBJ1-1, is SQTIHQWPATLVQPVGSPLSLECTVEGTSNPNLYWYRQAAGRGLQLLFYSVGIGQISSEVPQNLSASRPQDRQFILSSKKLLLSDSGFYLCAWRRGWAEAFFGQGTRLTVV.

This clonotype was picked up a small number of times. The chain is built from TRBV29-1 and TRBJ2-7, with 7 bases identical to TRBD1. CDR3 length: 16 residues. J was trimmed by 5 bases and V by 2 bases; bases with no gene match: 15. The germline CDR1 and CDR2 sequences are SQVTM and ANQGSEA. CDR3 in amino acids: CSVENRRGLKVNEQYF. The CDR3 DNA reads TGCAGCGTTGAAAACCGAAGGGGGCTTAAGGTCAACGAGCAGTACTTC.

This clonotype came up many times. The chain couples TRBV24-1 to TRBJ2-2; no reliable D call. V was pared by 2 bases and J by 0 bases, with 3 bases between. Germline CDR1 KGHDR, CDR2 SFDVKD. This CDR3 has 14 amino acids. CDR3 in DNA: TGTGCCACCAGTGATTGGACGAACACCGGGGAGCTGTTTTTT. Residues: CATSDWTNTGELFF.

At least ten counts were recorded for this clonotype. The V and J genes are TRBV6-5 and TRBJ2-2; 7 positions match TRBD2. The CDR3 is 13 amino acids. The ends lost 6 bases at V and 5 bases at J; junction bases unmatched: 3. The germline V gene has CDR1 MNHEY and CDR2 SVGAGI. CDR3 in DNA: TGTGCCAGCAGCCGGGGGGTGACCGGGGAGCTGTTTTTT. It is translated as CASSRGVTGELFF.

A few counts support this clonotype. The chain carries TRBV7-8 and TRBJ2-1; D possibly corresponds to TRBD1 (5 bases). Looked up from germline, CDR1 is SGHVS and CDR2 is FQNEAQ. The CDR3 has 15 amino acids. CDR3 nucleotide sequence: TGTGCAGCGAAAAAAAAGGGGTGGGCCGGAGATGAGCAGTTCTTC. Its translation is CAAKKKGWAGDEQFF.

This clonotype was counted at least ten times. The V gene is TRBV28, the J gene TRBJ2-2; 8 nucleotides agree with TRBD2. J gave up 1 base and V 6 bases, and 7 bases lay outside the gene matches. CDR3 length: 16 residues. Per germline, CDR1 MDHEN and CDR2 SYDVKM. The CDR3 DNA reads TGTGCCAGCAGATCAGCCACTAGCGGGAACACCGGGGAGCTGTTTTTT. The encoded protein is CASRSATSGNTGELFF.

The table lists this clonotype with a few counts. The chain carries TRBV6-6 and TRBJ2-7, with 8 bases identical to TRBD1. The CDR3 has 12 residues. J lost 2 bases, V lost 8 bases, and 2 bases had no gene match. The germline V gene encodes CDR1 MNHNY and CDR2 SVGAGI (reference sequence). The CDR3 protein is CASQGATYEQYV. The CDR3 DNA reads as TGTGCCAGCCAGGGGGCGACCTACGAGCAGTACGTC.

This clonotype was observed a handful of times. The chain carries TRBV6-5 and TRBJ2-3; TRBD2 aligns across 11 bases. V gave up 4 bases and J gave up 1 base; unmatched junction bases: 4. Germline V gene sequence: CDR1 MNHEY, CDR2 SVGAGI. The CDR3 has 16 amino acids. The CDR3: CASSSSGLAGTDTQYF. CDR3 DNA: TGTGCCAGCAGTTCCTCGGGACTAGCGGGCACAGATACGCAGTATTTT.

This clonotype was seen a handful of times. Here the CDR3 reads CASSYKEIGELFF. Here the CDR3 DNA reads TGTGCCAGCAGTTACAAGGAGATCGGGGAGCTGTTTTTT. The V and J genes are TRBV7-6 and TRBJ2-2; no clear D. V lost 6 bases, J lost 7 bases, and 12 bases lay in between. This CDR3 is built from 13 residues. Per the germline V gene, CDR1 is SGHVS and CDR2 is FNYEAQ.

This clonotype appeared once. The V call is TRBV12-3 or TRBV12-4, the J call TRBJ2-1; D is uncertain. Trimming removed 0 bases from V and 3 bases from J, with 9 bases in between. CDR3 length: 15 amino acids. The CDR3 here is CASSLASVIYNEQFF. CDR3 in DNA: TGTGCCAGCAGTTTAGCCTCAGTTATCTACAATGAGCAGTTCTTC.

This clonotype was seen only once. The chain uses TRBV24-1 and TRBJ2-2; no definite D call. Trimming left V 1 base short and J 5 bases short, with 10 bases between. This CDR3 has 15 amino acids. CDR1 and CDR2 from the germline V gene are KGHDR and SFDVKD. The CDR3 reads CATSDLWGPTGELFF. The CDR3 coding sequence is TGTGCCACCAGTGATTTATGGGGTCCGACCGGGGAGCTGTTTTTT.